The 32 T cell receptor beta chains given below trace back to one sample, sequenced in a study of shared clonotypes between healthy human individuals. Repertoires were generated with immunoSEQ multiplex PCR, while TCRdb's copy carries only in-frame clones and drops some. The sample has more than 2,000,000 clones, approximately 95% seen once. Material: naive CD4+ T cells from PBMCs. The subset denotes: CD45RA+ positively selected. These receptor sequences come from a young man in good health. Some clones in this sample may be carry-over from other donors' samples.

V is TRBV5-1 and J is TRBJ1-1, with D maybe TRBD1 (5 bases). With 2 bases removed from V and 2 bases from J, the gap between germline ends came to 13 bases. The CDR3 totals 15 residues. Germline CDR1 SGHRS, CDR2 YFSETQ. The CDR3 protein is CASSFGAAPNTEAFF. In DNA, the CDR3 is TGCGCCAGCAGCTTTGGGGCAGCGCCTAACACTGAAGCTTTCTTT.

The V and J genes are TRBV29-1 and TRBJ2-2; a weak D match, TRBD1 (6 bases). The germline V gene has CDR1 SQVTM and CDR2 ANQGSEA. The CDR3 extends over 15 amino acids. Deletions cut 3 bases from V and 2 bases from J, with 13 bases between. The CDR3 is CSVEKWDTNTGELFF. The CDR3, as DNA: TGCAGCGTTGAGAAGTGGGACACCAACACCGGGGAGCTGTTTTTT.

The chain carries TRBV5-5 and TRBJ2-7; 15 bases map to TRBD2. CDR1 and CDR2 (germline): SGHKS, YYEKEE (reference sequence). V gave up 4 bases and J gave up 4 bases; unmatched junction bases: 6. The CDR3 is made up of 16 amino acids. CDR3: CASSVGLAGGLYEQYF. DNA for the CDR3: TGTGCCAGCAGCGTGGGACTAGCGGGAGGTTTGTACGAGCAGTACTTC.

The J gene is TRBJ2-1, the V gene TRBV6-5; the match to TRBD1 covers 10 bases. The CDR3 sequence is 15 residues long. The germline CDR1 and CDR2 sequences are MNHEY and SVGAGI. Losses at the gene ends were 2 bases for V and 6 bases for J; bases not matched to a gene: 4. CDR3 sequence reads: CASSYEGQGSNEQFF. The CDR3 coding sequence is TGTGCCAGCAGTTACGAGGGACAGGGGTCCAATGAGCAGTTCTTC.

The chain recombines TRBV14 with TRBJ2-1; 11 nucleotides line up with TRBD2. From germline, CDR1 is SGHDN and CDR2 FVKESK. The V gene end was trimmed by 4 bases and the J gene end by 4 bases; junction bases not matched to a gene: 3. CDR3 size: 15 residues. The CDR3 protein is CASSLGTSGYNEQFF. DNA for the CDR3: TGTGCCAGCAGCCTTGGGACTAGCGGTTACAATGAGCAGTTCTTC.

The V call is TRBV28, the J call TRBJ2-7, with D possibly matching TRBD1 (6 bases). The V gene lost 7 bases and the J gene lost 6 bases, with 16 bases spanning the gap. Germline V gene sequence: CDR1 MDHEN, CDR2 SYDVKM. There are 13 residues in the CDR3. The CDR3 spells CASTNTGSGEQYF. The CDR3 DNA reads as TGTGCCAGCACCAACACAGGGAGTGGCGAGCAGTACTTC.

This chain uses TRBV19 with TRBJ1-1; no firm D call. V gave up 7 bases and J gave up 0 bases, with 15 bases separating them. The CDR3 is made up of 15 amino acids. Germline V gives CDR1 LNHDA, CDR2 SQIVND (reference sequence). The CDR3 region has the DNA TGTGCCAGTAAAGAAGTGCGTTGGGTGAACACTGAAGCTTTCTTT. Translation: CASKEVRWVNTEAFF.

The chain is built from TRBV15 and TRBJ2-1, with TRBD2 identical over 7 bases. Germline trimming cut 1 base from V and 6 bases from J; bases unmatched to any gene: 3. The CDR3 has 14 residues. CDR1 is LNHNV, CDR2 YYDKDF, per germline (reference sequence). CDR3 loop: CATSRALASNEQFF. DNA of the CDR3: TGTGCCACCAGCAGAGCACTAGCGTCCAATGAGCAGTTCTTC.

The chain joins TRBV4-1 to TRBJ1-2; 7 bases agree with TRBD1. The CDR3 extends over 15 amino acids. Looked up from germline, CDR1 is MGHRA and CDR2 is YSYEKL. The junction had 6 bases not matched to a gene; V was cut back by 2 bases and J by 3 bases. The CDR3 DNA is TGCGCCAGCAGCCAACCACAGGGGTCTGACTATGGCTACACCTTC. As protein: CASSQPQGSDYGYTF.

The chain links TRBV5-1 to TRBJ2-2, with TRBD1 matching over 7 bases. Per the germline V gene, CDR1 is SGHRS and CDR2 is YFSETQ. With 5 bases clipped from V and 3 bases from J, the junction kept 7 bases outside the gene matches. The CDR3 has 15 residues. CDR3 sequence (DNA): TGCGCCAGCAGAGGGGGCGCGGGCGACACCGGGGAGCTGTTTTTT. Protein product: CASRGGAGDTGELFF.

This chain uses TRBV9 with TRBJ1-4, with unresolved D. Germline assignment: CDR1 SGDLS and CDR2 YYNGEE. The CDR3 runs 14 residues. V lost 0 bases to trimming and J lost 7 bases, with 10 bases between them. Here the CDR3 DNA reads TGTGCCAGCAGCGTAGATCTATGGGGTGAAAAACTGTTTTTT. This sequence encodes CASSVDLWGEKLFF.

As concerns this clone: This same CDR3 is encoded by further DNA sequences in the sample. V is TRBV5-1 and J is TRBJ2-1; D remains ambiguous. This CDR3 spans 11 amino acids. CDR1 SGHRS and CDR2 YFSETQ come from the germline V gene. V was pared by 0 bases and J by 7 bases, with 2 bases between. The DNA for the CDR3 is TGCGCCAGCAGCTTGGGGAATGAGCAGTTCTTC. Translated: CASSLGNEQFF.

V and J are TRBV7-9 and TRBJ2-7; perhaps D is TRBD1 or TRBD2 (5 bases each). V was pared by 4 bases and J by 2 bases, with 15 bases between. CDR1 and CDR2 from the germline V gene are SEHNR and FQNEAQ (reference sequence). This CDR3 has 15 residues. CDR3: CASSSGAGLTYEQYF. The CDR3 DNA reads as TGTGCCAGCAGCTCCGGGGCCGGGCTCACCTACGAGCAGTACTTC.

The chain recombines TRBV2 with TRBJ2-1; 12 positions match TRBD2. Germline CDR1 and CDR2: SNHLY and FYNNEI. V lost 7 bases to trimming and J lost 7 bases; unmatched junction nucleotides: 5. This CDR3 has 14 residues. CDR3: CASKGGLAGNEQFF. The CDR3 DNA reads TGTGCCAGCAAGGGGGGACTAGCGGGTAATGAGCAGTTCTTC.

This rearrangement joins TRBV6-5 to TRBJ2-5, with D perhaps matching TRBD2 (6 bases). The J call may be wrong; the DNA end is better matched by TRBJ2-7. Germline CDR1 MNHEY, CDR2 SVGAGI. The length of the CDR3 is 15 residues. The CDR3 spells CASSLAGSSAYEQYF. CDR3 coding DNA: TGTGCCAGCAGTCTAGCCGGGAGTTCTGCATACGAGCAGTACTTC.

The genes are TRBV29-1 and TRBJ1-1; D is unclear. Between the trimmed V and J ends, which lost 4 bases and 5 bases, there was a span of 14 bases. The CDR3 loop spans 13 amino acids. Germline CDR1 SQVTM, CDR2 ANQGSEA. CDR3 nucleotide sequence: TGCAGCGTTGCGGCCAACTCGGGGACTGAAGCTTTCTTT. Translating it yields CSVAANSGTEAFF.

Notes on this clone: A much more abundant neighbour one base away suggests this may be a read error. The chain recombines TRBV11-1 with TRBJ1-1; D possibly corresponds to TRBD1 (5 bases). Germline CDR1 reads SGHAT; CDR2 reads FQDESV (reference sequence). This CDR3 has 13 amino acids. The V gene lost 3 bases and the J gene lost 0 bases, with 5 bases spanning the gap. The CDR3 region is CASSLTVNTEAFF. CDR3 DNA: TGTGCCAGCAGCTTGACAGTGAACACTGAAGCTTTCTTT.

This clone turned up a few times. The V and J genes are TRBV28 and TRBJ1-5; D is ambiguous. The germline V gene encodes CDR1 MDHEN and CDR2 SYDVKM. This CDR3 is 16 amino acids long. Trimming left V 4 bases short and J 0 bases short, with 13 bases between. CDR3 bases: TGTGCCAGCAGTTCCCAGAGGGATTATAGCAATCAGCCCCAGCATTTT. Translating it yields CASSSQRDYSNQPQHF. Supplemented by reference TRBV28 and TRBJ1-5, the full variable domain reads DVKVTQSSRYLVKRTGEKVFLECVQDMDHENMFWYRQDPGLGLRLIYFSYDVKMKEKGDIPEGYSVSREKKERFSLILESASTNQTSMYLCASSSQRDYSNQPQHFGDGTRLSIL.

This chain connects TRBV6-5 to TRBJ1-4, with D unresolved. V was shortened by 0 bases and J by 2 bases, with 10 bases between the two germline ends. The germline V gene has CDR1 MNHEY and CDR2 SVGAGI. This CDR3 has 16 amino acids. CDR3 residues: CASSYSGGDTNEKLFF. The DNA for the CDR3 is TGTGCCAGCAGTTACTCGGGCGGGGATACTAATGAAAAACTGTTTTTT.

The chain carries TRBV10-3 and TRBJ1-5; 9 nucleotides match TRBD1. The CDR3 loop spans 14 amino acids. After removal of 11 bases from V and 4 bases from J, the junction contained 9 bases not matched to a gene. Looked up from germline, CDR1 is ENHRY and CDR2 is SYGVKD. CDR3: CASEAGTGNQPQHF. CDR3 in DNA: TGTGCCTCCGAAGCCGGGACAGGGAATCAGCCCCAGCATTTT.

Worth noting for this clone: At the DNA level, this CDR3 is encoded by other sequences in the same sample as well. The gene calls are TRBV11-2 and TRBJ2-6; D ambiguous. Germline V gene sequence: CDR1 SGHAT, CDR2 FQNNGV. CDR3 length: 15 residues. The V end was cut by 3 bases, the J end by 1 base, with 7 bases between. CDR3 in amino acids: CASSFSGSGANVLTF. The CDR3 bases are TGTGCCAGCAGCTTCTCCGGTTCTGGGGCCAACGTCCTGACTTTC.

The chain employs TRBV5-1 and TRBJ2-1; D unclear. Trimming removed 2 bases at V and 0 bases at J, with 0 bases between. The CDR3 loop spans 12 amino acids. Per the germline V gene, CDR1 is SGHRS and CDR2 is YFSETQ. CDR3 in amino acids: CASSFSYNEQFF. The CDR3, as DNA: TGCGCCAGCAGCTTCTCCTACAATGAGCAGTTCTTC.

V usage is TRBV28 and J usage is TRBJ2-7; either TRBD1 or TRBD2 may supply D (5 bases each). V was clipped by 10 bases and J by 7 bases, with 35 bases between them. CDR3 size: 18 residues. The germline V gene encodes CDR1 MDHEN and CDR2 SYDVKM. The CDR3 loop reads CATGNVDGRGFRAREQYF. The CDR3 DNA sequence: TGTGCCACCGGTAACGTGGACGGACGGGGCTTCAGGGCAAGGGAGCAGTACTTC. Drawing the rest from reference TRBV28 and TRBJ2-7, the complete variable domain is DVKVTQSSRYLVKRTGEKVFLECVQDMDHENMFWYRQDPGLGLRLIYFSYDVKMKEKGDIPEGYSVSREKKERFSLILESASTNQTSMYLCATGNVDGRGFRAREQYFGPGTRLTVT.

This chain connects TRBV6-5 to TRBJ1-1, with D unresolved. Trimming took off 4 bases at V and 3 bases at J, with 12 bases between the two ends. The CDR3 runs 14 residues. Germline assignment: CDR1 MNHEY and CDR2 SVGAGI. This CDR3 is CASSLGGLDTEAFF. CDR3 bases: TGTGCCAGCAGTTTAGGAGGGTTGGACACTGAAGCTTTCTTT.

The chain combines TRBV10-3 with TRBJ2-5; D may be TRBD2 (6 bases). The CDR3 length is 13 residues. CDR1 and CDR2 (germline): ENHRY, SYGVKD. Trimming pared 4 bases from V and 4 bases from J, leaving 10 bases between. CDR3 loop: CAISVDYAETQYF. The CDR3 DNA is TGTGCCATCAGTGTGGACTATGCAGAGACCCAGTACTTC.

CDR3 amino acids: CASGRGPEQFF. In DNA form, the CDR3 reads TGTGCCAGCGGAAGGGGGCCTGAGCAGTTCTTC. The rearrangement links TRBV7-3 to TRBJ2-1; 7 bases are shared with TRBD1. V trimming: 8 bases; J trimming: 9 bases; junction bases outside the gene matches: 4. The V gene's germline CDR1 is SGHTA and CDR2 FQGTGA. The CDR3 runs 11 residues.

This chain connects TRBV7-2 to TRBJ2-3, with unresolved D. The V and J ends lost 3 bases and 1 base respectively, with 17 bases between them. Germline loops: CDR1 SGHTA, CDR2 FQGNSA. This CDR3 has 17 residues. The CDR3 protein is CASSFFPDAIGTDTQYF. The CDR3 DNA sequence: TGTGCCAGCAGCTTTTTTCCGGACGCAATCGGCACAGATACGCAGTATTTT. The whole variable domain, filled in from reference TRBV7-2 and TRBJ2-3, reads GAGVSQSPSNKVTEKGKDVELRCDPISGHTALYWYRQSLGQGLEFLIYFQGNSAPDKSGLPSDRFSAERTGGSVSTLTIQRTQQEDSAVYLCASSFFPDAIGTDTQYFGPGTRLTVL.

V is TRBV21-1 and J is TRBJ1-5; TRBD1, the table's D call, lacks a check against the DNA. TRBV21-1 is a documented pseudogene. This CDR3 has 16 residues. In nucleotides, the CDR3 is TGTGCCAGCACCCAACCCGGACACTATAGCAATCAGCCCCAGCATTTT. This translates into CASTQPGHYSNQPQHF.

About this clone: The junction shows a germline mismatch at one end, possibly a read error. The chain links TRBV6-1 to TRBJ1-5; D ambiguous. CDR1 is MNHNS and CDR2 is SASEGT in the germline V gene. CDR3 length: 13 amino acids. CDR3 nucleotide sequence: TGTGCCAGCCGTGAGTTCCCGAATCAGCCCCAGCATTTT. Protein product: CASREFPNQPQHF.

This sequence joins TRBV28 and TRBJ2-7; tentative D call: TRBD1 (5 bases). CDR1 MDHEN and CDR2 SYDVKM come from the germline V gene. The V end was cut by 6 bases, the J end by 3 bases, with 12 bases between. The CDR3 is made up of 13 amino acids. The CDR3 loop reads CASRKDNLYEQYF. CDR3 bases: TGTGCCAGCAGGAAGGACAACCTCTACGAGCAGTACTTC.

V is TRBV30 and J is TRBJ1-5, with D maybe TRBD1 (6 bases). Trimming cost V 1 base and J 6 bases, with 16 bases left between them. Germline loops: CDR1 GTSNPN, CDR2 SVGIG (reference sequence). The CDR3 loop spans 15 amino acids. As DNA, the CDR3 is TGTGCCTGGAGTGGCCAGGGGAGTTTTAGTCAGCCCCAGCATTTT. Encoded protein: CAWSGQGSFSQPQHF.

In this sample, this clone turned up once. This sequence joins TRBV18 and TRBJ1-2, with a possible D match to TRBD1 (6 bases). The V gene lost 2 bases and the J gene lost 1 base, with 14 bases spanning the gap. The CDR3 is 16 residues long. CDR1 is KGHSH and CDR2 is LQKENI in the germline V gene. In DNA form, the CDR3 reads TGTGCCAGCTCACCAACCGACAGGTTGATTAACTATGGCTACACCTTC. Encoded protein: CASSPTDRLINYGYTF.